This T cell receptor beta chain was sequenced during a study of blood T cell repertoires in COVID-19. The ends were cut back, 4 bases at V and 0 bases at J, with 11 bases in the middle. This CDR3 is 15 amino acids long. CDR1 and CDR2 from the germline V gene are SGHDT and YYEEEE. Some clones are missing from TCRdb's copy, which holds only in-frame ones; the method was immunoSEQ multiplex PCR. In the table there are about 170,000 clones, around four fifths of which are singletons. The TCR comes from a woman in her fifties or sixties who had recovered from COVID-19. The sequencing input was PBMCs or T cells enriched from blood (not recorded which). V is TRBV5-6 and J is TRBJ1-5, with D tentatively TRBD1 (5 bases). CDR3 nucleotides: TGTGCCAGCAGCGTCCACAGGAATAGCAATCAGCCCCAGCATTTT. Its translation is CASSVHRNSNQPQHF.